A selection of T cell receptor beta chains follows, all from one sample in a study of blood T cell repertoires in COVID-19. The repertoire was sequenced with immunoSEQ multiplex PCR; TCRdb's copy has only in-frame clones and lacks some. The sample gives roughly 130,000 clones, about 92% of which show up once; roughly 3.7% is in the top ten. The sequenced material came from peripheral blood. Source of these receptors: a man between 45 and 60 years old with active COVID-19. CDR3s include the opening cysteine and the closing phenylalanine or tryptophan. Each record gives: CDR3 protein, CDR3 DNA, D gene, J gene, clone size, V gene. D genes are given only for firm matches. Clone size appears in some rows only: once, few, many, or a class for an expanded clone.

CDR3: CASTVGLAGNHEQFF; DNA: TGTGCCAGCACCGTAGGACTAGCGGGAAACCATGAGCAGTTCTTC; D: TRBD2; J: TRBJ2-1; size: -; V: TRBV11-2
CDR3: CASSSTGDSGNTIYF; DNA: TGTGCCAGCAGCTCGACAGGGGACTCTGGAAACACCATATATTTT; D: TRBD1; J: TRBJ1-3; size: -; V: TRBV5-5
CDR3: CASSLSPGNQPQHF; DNA: TGTGCCAGCAGTTTATCGCCGGGAAACCAGCCCCAGCATTTT; D: -; J: TRBJ1-5; size: -; V: TRBV27
CDR3: CASSLRLAGDSEQYF; DNA: TGCGCCAGCAGCTTAAGACTAGCGGGGGATTCCGAGCAGTACTTC; D: TRBD2; J: TRBJ2-7; size: once; V: TRBV5-1
CDR3: CASRRLFPNAGELFF; DNA: TGTGCCAGCAGACGACTATTCCCCAACGCCGGGGAGCTGTTTTTT; D: -; J: TRBJ2-2; size: -; V: TRBV3-1/TRBV3-2
CDR3: CASSLSISGANVLTF; DNA: TGTGCCAGCAGTTTATCTATATCTGGGGCCAACGTCCTGACTTTC; D: -; J: TRBJ2-6; size: -; V: TRBV27
CDR3: CASSGRTALNQPQHF; DNA: TGTGCCAGCAGTGGGAGGACAGCCCTAAATCAGCCCCAGCATTTT; D: -; J: TRBJ1-5; size: few; V: TRBV2
CDR3: CASSQMRRGRSPLHF; DNA: TGTGCCAGCAGCCAAATGCGAAGGGGGAGATCACCCCTCCACTTT; D: -; J: TRBJ1-6; size: -; V: TRBV3-1/TRBV3-2
CDR3: CASSARRGSDEQFF; DNA: TGTGCCAGCAGCGCGAGGCGGGGGAGTGATGAGCAGTTCTTC; D: TRBD2; J: TRBJ2-1; size: -; V: TRBV6-4
CDR3: CSGDGYTF; DNA: TGCAGCGGAGATGGCTACACCTTC; D: -; J: TRBJ1-2; size: -; V: TRBV29-1
CDR3: CASSPPRETQYF; DNA: TGTGCCAGCTCACCACCGAGGGAGACCCAGTACTTC; D: -; J: TRBJ2-5; size: -; V: TRBV18
CDR3: CASSEGEGRSGSPLHF; DNA: TGTGCCAGCAGTGAAGGGGAAGGGAGAAGTGGTTCACCCCTCCACTTT; D: -; J: TRBJ1-6; size: -; V: TRBV2
CDR3: CASRTRELDGNEQFF; DNA: TGTGCCAGCAGAACCCGGGAGTTGGACGGCAATGAGCAGTTCTTC; D: -; J: TRBJ2-1; size: -; V: TRBV27
CDR3: CASSQLAGGLSSYEQYF; DNA: TGTGCCAGCAGCCAACTTGCGGGGGGGCTATCCTCCTACGAGCAGTACTTC; D: TRBD2; J: TRBJ2-7; size: -; V: TRBV4-2
CDR3: CASSGHPIGGYTF; DNA: TGTGCCAGCAGTGGACACCCCATCGGGGGCTACACCTTC; D: -; J: TRBJ1-2; size: -; V: TRBV9
CDR3: CASTIDRMRSGNTIYF; DNA: TGTGCCAGTACAATCGACAGGATGCGCTCTGGAAACACCATATATTTT; D: -; J: TRBJ1-3; size: -; V: TRBV19
CDR3: CASSFRPLGGYNEQFF; DNA: TGTGCCAGCAGTTTTCGACCATTAGGAGGCTACAATGAGCAGTTCTTC; D: -; J: TRBJ2-1; size: few; V: TRBV27
CDR3: CASSQFLQELNTF; DNA: TGTGCCAGCAGCCAATTTCTACAGGAACTGAACACCTTC; D: -; J: TRBJ1-2; size: -; V: TRBV3-1/TRBV3-2
CDR3: CASSVAGLGANVLTF; DNA: TGTGCCAGCAGCGTAGCAGGGTTGGGGGCCAACGTCCTGACTTTC; D: -; J: TRBJ2-6; size: -; V: TRBV9
CDR3: CASSFRTGGLTEAFF; DNA: TGTGCCAGCAGTTTTCGGACAGGGGGTTTGACTGAAGCTTTCTTT; D: TRBD1; J: TRBJ1-1; size: once; V: TRBV6-5
CDR3: CASSLEGANQETQYF; DNA: TGCGCCAGCAGCCTGGAGGGGGCCAACCAAGAGACCCAGTACTTC; D: -; J: TRBJ2-5; size: -; V: TRBV5-1
CDR3: CASLTRASLYSYNEQFF; DNA: TGTGCCAGCTTGACGCGGGCTAGCCTGTATTCCTACAATGAGCAGTTCTTC; D: -; J: TRBJ2-1; size: -; V: TRBV11-2
CDR3: CATSEIGVNYGYTF; DNA: TGTGCCACCAGTGAAATCGGGGTTAACTATGGCTACACCTTC; D: -; J: TRBJ1-2; size: -; V: TRBV24-1
CDR3: CASSSKDRFNQPQHF; DNA: TGCGCCAGCAGTTCTAAGGACAGGTTCAATCAGCCCCAGCATTTT; D: TRBD1; J: TRBJ1-5; size: -; V: TRBV10-2
CDR3: CASSEALTGGAGEDGYTF; DNA: TGTGCCAGCAGTGAAGCGCTAACAGGGGGCGCGGGTGAGGATGGCTACACCTTC; D: TRBD1; J: TRBJ1-2; size: -; V: TRBV2
CDR3: CASSLAVGVDSNQPQHF; DNA: TGTGCCAGCAGCTTAGCGGTAGGGGTCGATAGCAATCAGCCCCAGCATTTT; D: -; J: TRBJ1-5; size: -; V: TRBV7-9
CDR3: CASSFNRGGSDTQYF; DNA: TGTGCCAGCAGCTTCAACAGGGGGGGGTCAGATACGCAGTATTTT; D: -; J: TRBJ2-3; size: -; V: TRBV11-2
CDR3: CASSRTGNYGYTF; DNA: TGTGCCAGCAGCCGGACGGGGAACTATGGCTACACCTTC; D: -; J: TRBJ1-2; size: -; V: TRBV14
CDR3: CASSKEDRGGSAKNIQYF; DNA: TGTGCCAGCAGCAAAGAGGACAGGGGAGGGAGCGCCAAAAACATTCAGTACTTC; D: -; J: TRBJ2-4; size: -; V: TRBV21-1
CDR3: CASSIRESRAGTEAFF; DNA: TGTGCCAGTAGTATTCGGGAAAGCCGGGCGGGCACTGAAGCTTTCTTT; D: -; J: TRBJ1-1; size: -; V: TRBV19
CDR3: CASSQAGQGGTEAFF; DNA: TGTGCCAGCAGCCAAGCGGGACAGGGGGGGACTGAAGCTTTCTTT; D: TRBD1; J: TRBJ1-1; size: -; V: TRBV3-1/TRBV3-2
CDR3: CASSYSGGTSTDTQYF; DNA: TGTGCCAGCAGTTATAGCGGGGGCACTAGCACAGATACGCAGTATTTT; D: TRBD2; J: TRBJ2-3; size: -; V: TRBV6-5
CDR3: CASRKGNIDNSPLHF; DNA: TGTGCCAGCCGAAAGGGGAATATCGATAATTCACCCCTCCACTTT; D: -; J: TRBJ1-6; size: -; V: TRBV27
CDR3: CASSFRLRGEAFF; DNA: TGTGCCAGCAGCTTCAGGCTGCGGGGTGAAGCTTTCTTT; D: -; J: TRBJ1-1; size: -; V: TRBV7-9
CDR3: CASSFSGEAQYF; DNA: TGCGCCAGCAGCTTTAGCGGTGAGGCCCAGTACTTC; D: -; J: TRBJ2-5; size: few; V: TRBV5-1
CDR3: CASSLDRATRNIQYF; DNA: TGTGCCAGCAGCTTAGACAGGGCGACGAGAAACATTCAGTACTTC; D: -; J: TRBJ2-4; size: -; V: TRBV7-8
CDR3: CATSLGRGPYNEQFF; DNA: TGTGCCACCAGCCTGGGCAGGGGGCCCTACAATGAGCAGTTCTTC; D: TRBD1; J: TRBJ2-1; size: -; V: TRBV15
CDR3: CAWSVSGGTQYF; DNA: TGTGCCTGGAGTGTGTCAGGGGGGACCCAGTACTTC; D: TRBD1; J: TRBJ2-5; size: -; V: TRBV30
CDR3: CASSIGHAVNTEAFF; DNA: TGTGCCAGTAGTATCGGACACGCCGTGAACACTGAAGCTTTCTTT; D: -; J: TRBJ1-1; size: -; V: TRBV19
CDR3: CASSQEGNQPQHF; DNA: TGTGCCAGCAGCCAGGAGGGCAATCAGCCCCAGCATTTT; D: -; J: TRBJ1-5; size: -; V: TRBV3-1/TRBV3-2
CDR3: CASSLGGGRTEAFF; DNA: TGTGCCAGCAGCCTGGGGGGGGGAAGAACTGAAGCTTTCTTT; D: -; J: TRBJ1-1; size: -; V: TRBV2
CDR3: CASSQDPLASEAFF; DNA: TGCGCCAGCAGCCAAGATCCCCTTGCGAGTGAAGCTTTCTTT; D: -; J: TRBJ1-1; size: -; V: TRBV4-1
CDR3: CASSDPTGYTEAFF; DNA: TGTGCCAGCAGTGATCCCACAGGGTACACTGAAGCTTTCTTT; D: -; J: TRBJ1-1; size: few; V: TRBV2
CDR3: CASSSSDYPSYEQYF; DNA: TGTGCCAGCAGCTCCAGCGACTATCCCTCCTACGAGCAGTACTTC; D: -; J: TRBJ2-7; size: -; V: TRBV7-2
CDR3: CASSLITYNEQFF; DNA: TGTGCCAGCAGCTTAATTACCTACAATGAGCAGTTCTTC; D: -; J: TRBJ2-1; size: -; V: TRBV7-9
CDR3: CATSTRDRGREPYSGANVLTF; DNA: TGTGCCACCAGCACGCGAGACAGGGGACGTGAACCTTACTCTGGGGCCAACGTCCTGACTTTC; D: TRBD1; J: TRBJ2-6; size: -; V: TRBV15
CDR3: CASSAQGLPLHF; DNA: TGCGCCAGCAGCGCACAGGGTCTTCCCCTCCACTTT; D: -; J: TRBJ1-6; size: -; V: TRBV10-1
CDR3: CASSYGSGNSPLHF; DNA: TGTGCCAGCAGTTACGGGTCGGGAAATTCACCCCTCCACTTT; D: -; J: TRBJ1-6; size: -; V: TRBV6-2/TRBV6-3
CDR3: CASSKSGAPGTGELFF; DNA: TGTGCCAGCAGCAAATCAGGGGCCCCGGGCACCGGGGAGCTGTTTTTT; D: -; J: TRBJ2-2; size: -; V: TRBV21-1
CDR3: CASSPQQETQYF; DNA: TGTGCCAGCTCACCCCAACAAGAGACCCAGTACTTC; D: -; J: TRBJ2-5; size: -; V: TRBV18
CDR3: CASSRGLENSPLHF; DNA: TGTGCCAGCAGCAGGGGTCTCGAGAATTCACCCCTCCACTTT; D: -; J: TRBJ1-6; size: -; V: TRBV3-1/TRBV3-2
CDR3: CASSQEGQRGTEAFF; DNA: TGTGCCAGCAGCCAAGAGGGACAGAGAGGCACTGAAGCTTTCTTT; D: TRBD1; J: TRBJ1-1; size: -; V: TRBV3-1/TRBV3-2